The table lists the clone carrying this T cell receptor (beta chain) with a few counts. Its antigen is not identified. The CDR3 runs to 13 residues. Germline assignment: CDR1 SGHDT and CDR2 YYEEEE. V was shortened by 0 bases and J by 9 bases, with 10 bases between the two germline ends. The data derive from a study of CD8 T cells in ankylosing spondylitis. Each TCR beta library was made by quantitative 5'-RACE that incorporated molecular barcodes. MiXCR was run by TCRdb on the 5' RACE reads, yielding one entry per CDR3 protein. The sample lists fewer than 200,000 distinct CDR3 sequences; about 16% were seen once. Points from the study as a whole: A TCR beta motif made of several highly homologous variants seemed typical of ankylosing spondylitis blood. Those disease-linked clones were CD8+; they were also relatively rare in peripheral blood. Enrichment of disease-linked clones was reportedly significant in matched ankylosing spondylitis synovial fluid.

The chain recombines TRBV5-6 with TRBJ2-1; D remains unclear. This receptor was obtained from a male donor with ankylosing spondylitis or in good health (not recorded which). Sequenced: blood, either unsorted or a sorted T cell fraction (not recorded which). This chain's CDR3 is CASSLVSGFEQFF. The CDR3 coding sequence is TGTGCCAGCAGCTTGGTTTCCGGGTTTGAGCAGTTCTTC.